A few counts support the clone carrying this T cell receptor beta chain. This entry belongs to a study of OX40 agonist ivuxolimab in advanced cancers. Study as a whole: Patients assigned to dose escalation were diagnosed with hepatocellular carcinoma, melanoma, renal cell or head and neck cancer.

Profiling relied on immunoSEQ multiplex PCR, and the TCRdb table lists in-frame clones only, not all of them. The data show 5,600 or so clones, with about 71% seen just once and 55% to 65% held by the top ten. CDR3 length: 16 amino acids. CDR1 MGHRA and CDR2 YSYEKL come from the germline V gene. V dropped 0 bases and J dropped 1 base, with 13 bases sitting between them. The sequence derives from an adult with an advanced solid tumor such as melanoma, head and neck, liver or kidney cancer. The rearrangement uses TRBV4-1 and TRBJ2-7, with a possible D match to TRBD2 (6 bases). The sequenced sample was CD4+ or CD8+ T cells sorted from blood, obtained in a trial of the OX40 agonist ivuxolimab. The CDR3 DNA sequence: TGCGCCAGCAGCCAAGACGTAACGGGAGCGTCCTACGAGCAGTACTTC. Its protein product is CASSQDVTGASYEQYF.